Given below is one T cell receptor beta chain in context. Each CDR3 protein gets one entry after TCRdb re-called the 5' RACE reads with MiXCR. The profile shows about 520,000 distinct CDR3 sequences, approximately 22% of them singletons. The V segment lost 1 base and the J segment 4 bases; nucleotides outside the gene matches: 17. CDR3 length: 20 amino acids. Germline V CDR1 and CDR2: DFQATT, SNEGSKA (reference sequence). This sample was taken from a study of identical twins. This same sample was also taken into another study, of T cells expressing NK-cell markers.

The source of this sequence is a woman under 30 in good health. The material sequenced was CD4+ T cells sorted from blood. This chain uses TRBV20-1 with TRBJ1-5, with 12 bases identical to TRBD1. In nucleotides, the CDR3 is TGCAGTGCTAGAGGCTTAGGGACAGGGGGCCTCTGGGCTGAAAATCAGCCCCAGCATTTT. Translated, it gives CSARGLGTGGLWAENQPQHF.